A selection of T cell receptor beta chains follows, all from one sample in a study of blood T cell repertoires in COVID-19. The data were produced by immunoSEQ multiplex PCR, yet TCRdb's version contains in-frame clones alone and is incomplete. The table has about 90,000 clones, over 80% seen once; the top ten hold approximately 12%. What was sequenced was peripheral blood. All receptors come from a woman between 70 and 85 years old with active or convalescent COVID-19. Each CDR3 is given with its conserved first and last residue. Each record gives: J gene, D gene, CDR3 length, V gene, clone size, CDR3 DNA, CDR3 protein. D genes are given only for firm matches. Size tells how often a clone was seen (once, few, many) or the class of an expanded clone, and some rows leave it out.

TRBJ1-2,-,16,TRBV19,-,TGTGCCAGTAGTATGTGGTCAGCCTCTAGCGGGGATGGCTACACCTTC,CASSMWSASSGDGYTF
TRBJ2-1,TRBD2,15,TRBV5-8,-,TGTGCCAGCAGCGGCGGGACTAGTGTCTACAATGAGCAGTTCTTC,CASSGGTSVYNEQFF
TRBJ2-7,-,15,TRBV5-4,-,TGTGCCAGCAGCCTGGGGGGCAGGAGCTCCTACGAGCAGTACTTC,CASSLGGRSSYEQYF
TRBJ2-5,TRBD2,14,TRBV7-8,-,TGTGCCAGCAGCTTTGCGGGGGGGCTCGAGACCCAGTACTTC,CASSFAGGLETQYF
TRBJ2-1,TRBD1,14,TRBV5-1,-,TGCGCCAGCAAAACAGGGGCGTCCTACAATGAGCAGTTCTTC,CASKTGASYNEQFF
TRBJ1-5,-,11,TRBV11-3,-,TGTGCCAGCAAAGGGGATCAGCCCCAGCATTTT,CASKGDQPQHF
TRBJ2-2,TRBD2,17,TRBV4-2,-,TGTGCCAGCAGCCAAGAGGACCAGCGGGGTCTAACCGGGGAGCTGTTTTTT,CASSQEDQRGLTGELFF
TRBJ1-5,TRBD1,14,TRBV23-1,few,TGCGCCAGGGGGGACAGAATCAACAATCAGCCCCAGCATTTT,CARGDRINNQPQHF
TRBJ1-2,-,16,TRBV5-1,few,TGCGCCAGCAGCTACTTCCTTGGGGCAGGCGACTATGGCTACACCTTC,CASSYFLGAGDYGYTF
TRBJ2-3,-,13,TRBV15,-,TGTGCCACCAGCAGAGGTCTATCGGATACGCAGTATTTT,CATSRGLSDTQYF
TRBJ1-6,-,15,TRBV25-1,once,TGTGCCAGCAGTGACGTGGTAAGGGGCAATTCACCCCTCCACTTT,CASSDVVRGNSPLHF
TRBJ1-5,TRBD1,15,TRBV19,-,TGTGCCAGTAGGCCAGGGGGCGTTTTGAATCAGCCCCAGCATTTT,CASRPGGVLNQPQHF
TRBJ1-2,-,15,TRBV5-5,-,TGTGCCAGCAGATTGGATGTGGGAGTGGGGTATGGCTACACCTTC,CASRLDVGVGYGYTF
TRBJ1-5,-,13,TRBV2,-,TGTGCCAGCAGCGACCCTAGGACACGGTCGCTGCATTTT,CASSDPRTRSLHF
TRBJ1-4,-,16,TRBV5-1,-,TGCGCCAGCAGCTTGGAGGCACGGGGAACCAATGAAAAACTGTTTTTT,CASSLEARGTNEKLFF
TRBJ2-7,-,13,TRBV29-1,few,TGCAGCGTTGCGGTGGGAGTCATCTACGAGCAGTACTTC,CSVAVGVIYEQYF
TRBJ1-1,TRBD1,15,TRBV5-1,-,TGCGCCAGCAGCTTGGAGTGGACAGGGGCTTCTGAAGCTTTCTTT,CASSLEWTGASEAFF
TRBJ2-7,-,14,TRBV4-3,-,TGCGCCAGCAGCCAATACGGGGTCGGCTACGAGCAGTACTTC,CASSQYGVGYEQYF
TRBJ1-2,-,15,TRBV7-9,-,TGTGCCAGCAGCTTAGCGCGGGCCCCTAACTATGGCTACACCTTC,CASSLARAPNYGYTF
TRBJ2-5,TRBD1,11,TRBV29-1,once,TGCAGCGTCGACAGGGTAGAGACCCAGTACTTC,CSVDRVETQYF
TRBJ2-5,TRBD2,15,TRBV6-6,-,TGTGCCAGCAGCCTAGGACTAGCGGGGCAAGAGACCCAGTACTTC,CASSLGLAGQETQYF
TRBJ2-2,TRBD1,16,TRBV6-2/TRBV6-3,-,TGTGCCAGCAGTCCACCTAGGACAGGGTCTGTCGGGGAGCTGTTTTTT,CASSPPRTGSVGELFF
TRBJ2-7,TRBD2,14,TRBV6-5,-,TGTGCCAGCCAAAGGGGAGGGACTGAGTACGAGCAGTACTTC,CASQRGGTEYEQYF
TRBJ1-4,-,15,TRBV2,-,TGTGCCAGCGGGGAACAGGGAGTAACTAATGAAAAACTGTTTTTT,CASGEQGVTNEKLFF
TRBJ1-1,-,13,TRBV2,-,TGTGCCAGCAGTCAGAGACAGCTCGGTGAAGCTTTCTTT,CASSQRQLGEAFF
TRBJ1-1,TRBD1,15,TRBV4-1,-,TGCGCCAGCAGCCAAGACCCGACAGGGGGATCTGAAGCTTTCTTT,CASSQDPTGGSEAFF
TRBJ2-2,TRBD2,16,TRBV11-2,-,TGTGCCAGCAGCCTTAATGCGGGGGGCGGAACCGGGGAGCTGTTTTTT,CASSLNAGGGTGELFF
TRBJ1-2,-,14,TRBV7-2,few,TGTGCCAGCACCCTAGGTGGAGCTCCTCGCGGCTACACCTTC,CASTLGGAPRGYTF
TRBJ1-2,-,13,TRBV12-3/TRBV12-4,once,TGTGCCAGCAGTTTCAGGGGTGGCTATGGCTACACCTTC,CASSFRGGYGYTF
TRBJ1-1,TRBD1,15,TRBV4-2,-,TGTGCCAGCAGCCAAACAGGACAGGGGAACACTGAAGCTTTCTTT,CASSQTGQGNTEAFF
TRBJ2-7,-,15,TRBV11-2,-,TGTGCCAGCAGCTTAGAAGGAGGGACGCTCTACGAGCAGTACTTC,CASSLEGGTLYEQYF
TRBJ1-3,-,17,TRBV15,few,TGTGCCACCAGCAGAGATCGATGGGGAGGGACTGGAAACACCATATATTTT,CATSRDRWGGTGNTIYF
TRBJ2-4,TRBD2,18,TRBV7-2,-,TGTGCCAGCAGCCCGGTCGAGGCGGGGGGTAGGACCAAAAACATTCAGTACTTC,CASSPVEAGGRTKNIQYF
TRBJ1-1,-,14,TRBV9,once,TGTGCCAGCAGCGCTAACAGGGAGAACACTGAAGCTTTCTTT,CASSANRENTEAFF
TRBJ2-5,TRBD2,15,TRBV4-1,-,TGCGCCAGCAGCCAAGGAAACCTAGCGGAAGAGACCCAGTACTTC,CASSQGNLAEETQYF
TRBJ1-1,-,15,TRBV6-5,few,TGTGCCAGCAGCCCCTTTGCGAGGCTGAACACTGAAGCTTTCTTT,CASSPFARLNTEAFF
TRBJ1-3,TRBD1,18,TRBV4-2,-,TGTGCCAGCAGCCAAGGTAGTCGGACAGGGGGAACTGGAAACACCATATATTTT,CASSQGSRTGGTGNTIYF